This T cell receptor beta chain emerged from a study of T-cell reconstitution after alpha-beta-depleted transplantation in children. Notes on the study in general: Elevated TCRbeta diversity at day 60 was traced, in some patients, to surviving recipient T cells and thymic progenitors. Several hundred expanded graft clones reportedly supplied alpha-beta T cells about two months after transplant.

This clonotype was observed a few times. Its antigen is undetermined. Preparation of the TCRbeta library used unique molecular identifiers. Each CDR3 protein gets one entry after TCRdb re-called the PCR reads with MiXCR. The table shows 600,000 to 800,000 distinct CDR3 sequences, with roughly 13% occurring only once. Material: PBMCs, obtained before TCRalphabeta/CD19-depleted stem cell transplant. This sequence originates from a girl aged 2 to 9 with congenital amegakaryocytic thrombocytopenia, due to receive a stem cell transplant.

As DNA, the CDR3 is TGCAGTGCTAGAGATTTGACAGTTCAAGAGACCCAGTACTTC. Protein sequence: CSARDLTVQETQYF. The chain couples TRBV20-1 to TRBJ2-5, with D perhaps TRBD1 (5 bases). The CDR3 contains 14 residues. The germline V and J ends were trimmed by 0 bases and 2 bases, with 10 bases remaining between them. Germline V gene lookup returns CDR1 DFQATT and CDR2 SNEGSKA (reference sequence).